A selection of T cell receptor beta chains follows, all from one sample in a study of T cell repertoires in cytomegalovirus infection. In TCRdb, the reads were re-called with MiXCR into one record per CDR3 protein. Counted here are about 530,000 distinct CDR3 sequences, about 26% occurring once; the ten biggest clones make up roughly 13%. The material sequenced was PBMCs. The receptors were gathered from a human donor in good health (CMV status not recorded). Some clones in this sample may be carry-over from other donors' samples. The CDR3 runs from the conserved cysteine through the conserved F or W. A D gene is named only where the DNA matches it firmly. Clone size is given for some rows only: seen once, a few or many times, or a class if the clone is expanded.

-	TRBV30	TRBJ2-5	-	TGTGCCCATAATCCCAATGGCGTACAAGAGACCCAGTACTTC	CAHNPNGVQETQYF
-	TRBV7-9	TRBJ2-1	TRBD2	TGTGCCAGCAGCTTAGGGGGGGGTTTACGGATCAATGAGCAGTTCTTC	CASSLGGGLRINEQFF
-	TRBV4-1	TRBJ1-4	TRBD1	TGCGCCAGCTCGACTCGGACAGGGTTAGAAAAACTGTTTTTT	CASSTRTGLEKLFF
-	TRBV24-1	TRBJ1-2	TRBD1	TGTGCCACCAGTGCGACGACAGGGGATAGCTATGGCTACACCTTC	CATSATTGDSYGYTF
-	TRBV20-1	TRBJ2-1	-	TGCAGTGCTCCAATCACATCCTACAATGAGCAGTTCTTC	CSAPITSYNEQFF
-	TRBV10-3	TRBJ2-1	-	TGTGCCAGTTGTCAGCAGGGCTGGGGTGAGCAGTTCTTC	CASCQQGWGEQFF
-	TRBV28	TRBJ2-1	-	TGTGCCAGCAGGCCCTCGCCGGCGGGGGCGGATGGTGAGCAGTTCTTC	CASRPSPAGADGEQFF
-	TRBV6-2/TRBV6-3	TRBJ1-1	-	TGTGCCAGCAGTTACTATTTGAGTACTGAAGCTTTCTTT	CASSYYLSTEAFF
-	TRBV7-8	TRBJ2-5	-	TGTGCCAGCAGCTTAGTTGGAATGGAGACCCAGTACTTC	CASSLVGMETQYF
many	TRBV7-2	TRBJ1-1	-	TGTGCCAGCAGCTTAGCCTTTTACAGGGCTGAAGCTTTCTTT	CASSLAFYRAEAFF
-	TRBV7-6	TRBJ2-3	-	TGTGCCAGCAGCTTAGCCCCTACGGGGGCAGATACGCAGTATTTT	CASSLAPTGADTQYF
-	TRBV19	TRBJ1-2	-	TGTGCCAGTAGTAATCTGGAGGTCTCCAACTATGGCTACACCTTC	CASSNLEVSNYGYTF
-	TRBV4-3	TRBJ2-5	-	TGCGCCAGCAGCCAAGAGGGTGGTGCGGGGGAGACCCAGTACTTC	CASSQEGGAGETQYF
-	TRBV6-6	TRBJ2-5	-	TGTGCCAGCAGTTACTCCGGTCAACCGCCGGGGGAGACCCAGTACTTC	CASSYSGQPPGETQYF
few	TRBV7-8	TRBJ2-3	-	TGTGCCAGCAGCATACGTGGCCAGTTGGGCCTCACAGATACGCAGTATTTT	CASSIRGQLGLTDTQYF
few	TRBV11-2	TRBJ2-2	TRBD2	TGTGCCAGCAGAAAGCCGGGACTAGCGGCTAACACCGGGGAGCTGTTTTTT	CASRKPGLAANTGELFF
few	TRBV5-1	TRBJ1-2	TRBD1	TGCGCCAGCAGCTTGACTCGAGCCGGGACAGGGGAAAATGGCTACACCTTC	CASSLTRAGTGENGYTF
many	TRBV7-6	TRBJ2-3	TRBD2	TGTGCCAGCAGCTTTGGCCTACTAGCGGGATCGAACCCTAGCACAGATACGCAGTATTTT	CASSFGLLAGSNPSTDTQYF
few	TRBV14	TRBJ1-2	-	TGTGCCAGCAGCCAAGATAGGGTAGGGTCGGACTATGGCTACACCTTC	CASSQDRVGSDYGYTF
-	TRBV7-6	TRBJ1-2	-	TGTGCCAGCAGCGTAACCGGGACCTTGAATGGCTACACCTTC	CASSVTGTLNGYTF
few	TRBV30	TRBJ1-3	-	TGTGCCCTCGCGGCTTTCTCTGGAAACACCATATATTTT	CALAAFSGNTIYF
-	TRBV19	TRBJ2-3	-	TGTGCCAGTAGCGAGGGGTGGGATACGCAGTATTTT	CASSEGWDTQYF
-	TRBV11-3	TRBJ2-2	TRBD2	TGTGCCAGCGAGACTAGCTACACCGGGGAGCTGTTTTTT	CASETSYTGELFF
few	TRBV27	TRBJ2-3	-	TGTGCCAGCAGTCCGGGACTCGCAGATACGCAGTATTTT	CASSPGLADTQYF